This TCR beta chain was identified during a study of blood T cell repertoires in COVID-19. Study-level background: There were acute and convalescent COVID-19 samples, and they came from the United States, Italy and Spain. From T cells, B-cell-depleted T cells, or PBMCs came the material, which was cDNA or gDNA.

As originally analysed: From reference gene primer amplification, estimates of nucleated cell counts were derived. Measured with immunoSEQ multiplex PCR; TCRdb has only the in-frame clones, and not every one. V, J and clone size were drawn from that table, and D and trimming were deduced from the DNA. The sample has over 90,000 clones, more than 85% seen once. The germline gives CDR1 SGHAT, CDR2 FQNNGV. Trimming left V 0 bases short and J 6 bases short, with 12 bases between. There are 15 residues in the CDR3. This sequence was found in a man younger than 35 with acute or convalescent COVID-19. The gene calls are TRBV11-2 and TRBJ1-5; possible D gene TRBD1, 5 bases. Sequencing was carried out using peripheral blood. CDR3 loop: CASSLDGGSGQPQHF. The CDR3 coding sequence is TGTGCCAGCAGCTTAGACGGGGGGAGTGGTCAGCCCCAGCATTTT.